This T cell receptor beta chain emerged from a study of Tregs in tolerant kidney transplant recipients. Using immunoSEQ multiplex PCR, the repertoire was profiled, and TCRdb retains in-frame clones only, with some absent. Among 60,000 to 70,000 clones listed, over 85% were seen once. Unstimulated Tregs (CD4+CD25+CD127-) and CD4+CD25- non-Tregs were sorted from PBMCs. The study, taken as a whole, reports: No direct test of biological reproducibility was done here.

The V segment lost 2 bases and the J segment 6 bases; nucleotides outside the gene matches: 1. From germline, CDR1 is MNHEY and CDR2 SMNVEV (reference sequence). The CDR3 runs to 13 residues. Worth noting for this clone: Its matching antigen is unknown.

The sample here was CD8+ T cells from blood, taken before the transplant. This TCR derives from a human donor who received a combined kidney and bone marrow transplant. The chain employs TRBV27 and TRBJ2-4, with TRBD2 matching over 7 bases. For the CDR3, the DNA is TGTGCCAGCAGTTTAGGGGGGGGAAACATTCAGTACTTC. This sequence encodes CASSLGGGNIQYF.